The rows below give T cell receptor beta chains drawn from one sample of a study of tumor and adjacent non-tumor tissue in lung cancer. In TCRdb, the multiplex PCR reads were re-called with MiXCR into one record per CDR3 protein. Of about 85,000 distinct CDR3 sequences detected, around 57% appear once; the ten largest clones hold more than 14%. The sample was lung tumor tissue. The source of these receptors is a man between 65 and 79 years old with non-small cell lung cancer. The CDR3 runs from the conserved cysteine through the conserved F or W. D genes are given only for firm matches. The listing skips clone size in some rows; elsewhere it reads once, few, many or a size class.

TRBV10-3	TRBD1	-	TRBJ2-2	CAISRQGDVTWELFF	TGTGCCATCAGTCGACAGGGGGACGTGACCTGGGAGCTGTTTTTT
TRBV28	-	-	TRBJ1-1	CASRTPRGAGTGAFF	TGTGCCAGCAGAACCCCTAGGGGGGCTGGCACTGGGGCTTTCTTT
TRBV28	TRBD1	many	TRBJ2-2	CASSSTGVTGELFF	TGTGCCAGCAGTTCGACAGGGGTCACCGGGGAGCTGTTTTTT
TRBV4-1	-	once	TRBJ2-7	CASSQDRVAVYYEQYF	TGCGCCAGCAGCCAAGATCGGGTAGCGGTCTACTACGAGCAATATTTC
TRBV6-1	TRBD2	-	TRBJ2-3	CASSFGLAGSDTQYF	TGTGCCAGCAGTTTCGGATTAGCGGGGTCGGATACGCAGTATTTT
TRBV11-2	TRBD2	few	TRBJ2-3	CASSLEGGSTDTQYF	TGTGCCAGCAGCTTAGAGGGGGGGAGCACAGATACGCAGTATTTT
TRBV29-1	-	-	TRBJ1-2	CSVSPSNYGYTF	TGCAGCGTATCCCCCTCTAACTATGGCTATACCTTC
TRBV28	-	-	TRBJ2-2	CASSRDLNTGELFF	TGTGCCAGCAGCCGGGACTTAAACACCGGGGAGCTGTTTTTT
TRBV11-2	-	-	TRBJ2-2	CASSLWLTDTGELLF	TGTGCCAGCAGCTTATGGCTAACGGACACCGGGGAGCTGTTGTTT
TRBV29-1	-	-	TRBJ2-3	CSVGRGNQPQYF	TGCAGCGTGGGACGGGGGAATCAGCCCCAGTATTTT
TRBV5-5	-	many	TRBJ2-5	CASSSTPDSGQETQYF	TGTGCCAGCAGCTCCACCCCGGACTCTGGCCAAGAGACCCAGTACTTC
TRBV11-2	-	medium-sized	TRBJ2-4	CASSSFGYESLF	TGTGCCAGCAGCTCCTTTGGGTATGAGAGTTTATTC
TRBV6-2/TRBV6-3	-	-	TRBJ2-4	CASRATGLSQNIQHF	TGTGCCAGCAGGGCGACGGGACTGTCCCAGAACATTCAACACTTC
TRBV6-1	TRBD2	many	TRBJ2-7	CASSELDRAGGSYEQYF	TGTGCCAGCAGTGAATTGGATCGAGCGGGGGGCTCCTACGAGCAGTACTTC
TRBV28	TRBD1	few	TRBJ2-7	CASTPGGHSFYEQYF	TGTGCCAGCACCCCAGGGGGACACTCATTCTACGAGCAGTACTTC
TRBV5-1	-	-	TRBJ2-7	CASSFGSATEQYF	TGCGCCAGCAGCTTCGGGTCCGCCACCGAGCAGTACTTC
TRBV13	-	-	TRBJ1-3	CANSPLGQSSSGNIIYF	TGTGCCAACAGCCCCCTAGGACAGTCAAGCTCTGGAAACATCATATATTTT
TRBV29-1	-	-	TRBJ2-7	CRVEDWGRGEQYF	TGCAGGGTTGAAGATTGGGGCAGGGGCGAGCAGTACTTC
TRBV11-2	-	-	TRBJ2-7	CTSNPTGPYEQYF	TGTACCAGCAACCCAACAGGCCCCTACGAGCAGTACTTC
TRBV6-5	TRBD1	-	TRBJ1-4	CATIPGQGALGNEKLFF	TGTGCCACCATACCGGGACAGGGGGCGTTAGGCAATGAAAAACTGTTTTTT